The source of this TCR beta chain is a study of T cells in Graves' hyperthyroidism and ophthalmopathy. V trimming: 0 bases; J trimming: 7 bases; junction bases outside the gene matches: 3. CDR1 and CDR2 from the germline V gene are SGHDT and YYEEEE. The CDR3 has 14 amino acids. The TCR beta CDR3 regions underwent amplification using RNA transcripts as the source. Carried out on the TCR CDR3, a first-round RT-PCR used the HTBI primer set. TCRdb redid the calling of the multiplex PCR reads with MiXCR, one entry per CDR3 protein. The data contain about 420,000 distinct CDR3 sequences, approximately 14% of them singletons. Only a few counts were recorded for this clonotype. No progression to ophthalmopathy during 18 months of follow-up defined stable disease.

The J gene is TRBJ2-1, the V gene TRBV5-6, with 8 bases that match TRBD1. The TCR was taken from a woman between 18 and 30 years old with Graves' hyperthyroidism. Source material: blood. CDR3 in amino acids: CASSLGTGRNEQFF. In DNA, the CDR3 is TGTGCCAGCAGCTTGGGGACAGGGAGAAATGAGCAGTTCTTC. Combining the CDR3 with reference TRBV5-6 and TRBJ2-1 gives the whole variable domain DAGVTQSPTHLIKTRGQQVTLRCSPKSGHDTVSWYQQALGQGPQFIFQYYEEEERQRGNFPDRFSGHQFPNYSSELNVNALLLGDSALYLCASSLGTGRNEQFFGPGTRLTVL.